This is a list of T cell receptor beta chains from one sample in a study of beta chain features in type 1 diabetes. Here immunoSEQ multiplex PCR was the method, and the copy in TCRdb shows in-frame clones only, minus some. The sample yields 970,000 or so clones, around a sixth seen once. The sequenced sample consisted of naive CD4+ T cells from blood. All receptors come from a woman between 18 and 29 years old in good health. CDR3s include the opening cysteine and the closing phenylalanine or tryptophan. The D gene is left open where the match is weak. The size entry is marked missing in some rows and otherwise reads once, few, many or a size class.

V: TRBV13; D: -; size: -; J: TRBJ2-3; DNA: TGTGCCAGCAGCTTATATGGCGGGGCAGTATGGTATTTT; CDR3: CASSLYGGAVWYF
V: TRBV6-5; D: -; size: -; J: TRBJ1-1; DNA: TGTGCCAGCAGTTACGCCCGTTCGTGGGGCACTGAAGCTTTCTTT; CDR3: CASSYARSWGTEAFF
V: TRBV28; D: TRBD1; size: few; J: TRBJ1-1; DNA: TGTGCCAGCAGTCCGCCGGGACAGGGTACACCTTTCTTT; CDR3: CASSPPGQGTPFF
V: TRBV5-1; D: -; size: -; J: TRBJ2-7; DNA: TGCGCCAGCAGCTTCTCGGGGCCGGGCTCCTACGAGCAGTACTTC; CDR3: CASSFSGPGSYEQYF
V: TRBV29-1; D: -; size: few; J: TRBJ2-7; DNA: TGCAGCGTTGGCTATAAGTCGGGGGTCGAGCAGTACTTC; CDR3: CSVGYKSGVEQYF
V: TRBV27; D: TRBD2; size: few; J: TRBJ2-1; DNA: TGTGCCAGCAGTTTACTATACCCCCGTACTAGCGGGAAAGCCAGTGAGCAGTTCTTC; CDR3: CASSLLYPRTSGKASEQFF
V: TRBV7-3; D: -; size: -; J: TRBJ1-1; DNA: TGTGCCAGCAGCTTACGGAGGACAGAAGCTTTCTTT; CDR3: CASSLRRTEAFF
V: TRBV4-2; D: -; size: -; J: TRBJ2-6; DNA: TGTGCCAGCAGCCAAGATGTGGGGAAGGGTGGGGCCAACGTCCTGACTTTC; CDR3: CASSQDVGKGGANVLTF
V: TRBV7-9; D: TRBD2; size: few; J: TRBJ2-1; DNA: TGTGCCAGCAGCGCGAGGACTAGCGGGTCAAGCTACAATGAGCAGTTCTTC; CDR3: CASSARTSGSSYNEQFF
V: TRBV7-6; D: TRBD1; size: -; J: TRBJ2-7; DNA: TGTGCCAGCAGCTTAGACGCGACAGGGACCTACGAGCAGTACTTC; CDR3: CASSLDATGTYEQYF
V: TRBV7-2; D: -; size: few; J: TRBJ1-2; DNA: TGTGCCAGCAGCTTAGGGCGTAAGGGGAACTATGGCTACACCTTC; CDR3: CASSLGRKGNYGYTF